These 2 T cell receptor beta chains were all obtained from the same sample, sequenced in a study of blood T cell repertoires in COVID-19. Only in-frame clones appear in the TCRdb table, and some are missing; sequencing was by immunoSEQ multiplex PCR. The table shows tens of thousands of clones, with roughly 90% occurring only once. The sample comprised peripheral blood. The receptors here all came from a man aged 60-69 years with acute or convalescent COVID-19.

In DNA, the CDR3 is TGCAGCGTGAGACAGGGGATGAACACTGAAGCTTTCTTT. Residues: CSVRQGMNTEAFF. The chain links TRBV29-1 to TRBJ1-1; 8 bases match TRBD1. Germline-derived CDR1 and CDR2 are SQVTM and ANQGSEA. V trimming: 6 bases; J trimming: 0 bases; junction bases outside the gene matches: 3. The CDR3 is made up of 13 amino acids. Full variable domain (missing parts from reference TRBV29-1 and TRBJ1-1): SAVISQKPSRDICQRGTSLTIQCQVDSQVTMMFWYRQQPGQSLTLIATANQGSEATYESGFVIDKFPISRPNLTFSTLTVSNMSPEDSSIYLCSVRQGMNTEAFFGQGTRLTVV.

The chain combines TRBV3-1 (or the pseudogene TRBV3-2) with TRBJ2-2, with unresolved D. The CDR3 is 16 amino acids. Germline lookup yields CDR1 LGHDT and CDR2 YNNKEL (reference sequence). V gave up 9 bases and J gave up 6 bases, with 23 bases separating them. CDR3 coding DNA: TGTGCCAGTAGCTACGCTGCCAGTGGCTCAGCCGGGGAGCTGTTTTTT. It codes for CASSYAASGSAGELFF.